The source of this T cell receptor (beta chain) is a study of shared clonotypes between healthy human individuals. Study background: Per donor, CD8 memory used one plate, CD8 naive used two, CD4 memory used three and CD4 naive used three. Notes on the study in general: Across subsets, estimated richness was generally greater for naive than for memory populations.

Details on this clone: Its antigen is undetermined.

Replicate PCRs for sorted subsets used around 190 ng DNA; this equaled 30,000 to 35,000 T cell genomes. Under the authors' procedure: As immunoSEQ supplied junction-only sequences (without quality scores), filtering differed. TCRdb's table, derived via immunoSEQ multiplex PCR, lists solely in-frame clones and lacks some. V and J calls and clone size are those listed in that table; D and trimming were worked out from the DNA. This sample has millions of clones, with roughly 93% found just once. Germline assignment: CDR1 SGHTA and CDR2 FQGNSA. Trimming at V came to 8 bases and at J to 1 base, leaving 7 bases not matched to a gene. The CDR3 runs 14 residues.

Material for sequencing was naive CD4+ T cells from PBMCs. The subset: CD45RA+ positively selected. This rearrangement joins TRBV7-2 to TRBJ1-1; TRBD1 agrees at 7 bases. This TCR was sampled from a young man in good health. Some clones in this sample may be carry-over from other donors' samples. The CDR3 bases are TGTGCCAGCGCCAGGGGGAGGGCGAACACTGAAGCTTTCTTT. It is translated as CASARGRANTEAFF.